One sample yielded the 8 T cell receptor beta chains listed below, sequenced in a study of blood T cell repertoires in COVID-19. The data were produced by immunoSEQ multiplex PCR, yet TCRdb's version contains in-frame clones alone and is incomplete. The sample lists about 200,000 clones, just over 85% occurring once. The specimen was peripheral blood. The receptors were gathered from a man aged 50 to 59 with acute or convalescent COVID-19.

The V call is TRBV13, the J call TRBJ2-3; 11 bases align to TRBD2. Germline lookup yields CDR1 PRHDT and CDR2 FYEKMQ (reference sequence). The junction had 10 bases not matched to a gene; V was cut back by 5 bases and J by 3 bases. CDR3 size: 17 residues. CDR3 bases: TGTGCCAGCAGCCTCATGGGACTAGCGGAGGGGACAGATACGCAGTATTTT. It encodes CASSLMGLAEGTDTQYF.

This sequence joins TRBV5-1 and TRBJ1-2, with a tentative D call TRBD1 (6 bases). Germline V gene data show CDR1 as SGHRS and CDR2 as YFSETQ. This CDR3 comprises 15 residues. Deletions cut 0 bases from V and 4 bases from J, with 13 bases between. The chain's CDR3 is CASSLAQGMGYGYTF. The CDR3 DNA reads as TGCGCCAGCAGCTTGGCCCAGGGGATGGGCTATGGCTACACCTTC.

CDR3 sequence (DNA): TGTGCCAGCAGACCCGGACTAGCGGGGGGTTTAGATACGCAGTATTTT. Translation: CASRPGLAGGLDTQYF. The chain combines TRBV7-2 with TRBJ2-3; 14 bases are a match to TRBD2. The CDR3 loop spans 16 amino acids. Germline CDR1 is SGHTA and CDR2 is FQGNSA. Trimming cost V 6 bases and J 5 bases; bases outside gene matches: 7.

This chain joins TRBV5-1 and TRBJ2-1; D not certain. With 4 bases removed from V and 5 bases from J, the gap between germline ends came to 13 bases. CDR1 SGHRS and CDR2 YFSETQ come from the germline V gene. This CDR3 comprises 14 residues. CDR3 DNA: TGCGCCAGCAGCCTGAGCAACGTGGACAATGAGCAGTTCTTC. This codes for CASSLSNVDNEQFF.

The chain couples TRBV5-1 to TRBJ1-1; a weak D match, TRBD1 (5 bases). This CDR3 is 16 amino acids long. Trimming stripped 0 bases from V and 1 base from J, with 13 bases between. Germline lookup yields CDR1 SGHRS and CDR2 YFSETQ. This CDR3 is CASSLVGGRTNTEAFF. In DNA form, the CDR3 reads TGCGCCAGCAGCTTGGTCGGGGGTCGGACGAACACTGAAGCTTTCTTT.

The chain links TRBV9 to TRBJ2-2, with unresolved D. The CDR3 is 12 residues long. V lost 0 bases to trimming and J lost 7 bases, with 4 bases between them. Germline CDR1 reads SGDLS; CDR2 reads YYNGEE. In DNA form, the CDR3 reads TGTGCCAGCAGCGTAGGTAGCGGGGAGCTGTTTTTT. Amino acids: CASSVGSGELFF.

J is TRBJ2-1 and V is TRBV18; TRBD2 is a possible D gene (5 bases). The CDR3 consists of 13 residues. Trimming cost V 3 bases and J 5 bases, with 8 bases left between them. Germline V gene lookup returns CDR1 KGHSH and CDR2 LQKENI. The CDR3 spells CASSPWTDNEQFF. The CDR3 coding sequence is TGTGCCAGCTCACCGTGGACTGACAATGAGCAGTTCTTC.

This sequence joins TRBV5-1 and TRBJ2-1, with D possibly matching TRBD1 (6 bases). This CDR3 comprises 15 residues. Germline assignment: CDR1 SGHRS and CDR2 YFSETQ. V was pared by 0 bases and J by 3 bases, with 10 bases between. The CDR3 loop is CASSLGTAGYNEQFF. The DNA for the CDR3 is TGCGCCAGCAGCTTGGGGACAGCCGGCTACAATGAGCAGTTCTTC.